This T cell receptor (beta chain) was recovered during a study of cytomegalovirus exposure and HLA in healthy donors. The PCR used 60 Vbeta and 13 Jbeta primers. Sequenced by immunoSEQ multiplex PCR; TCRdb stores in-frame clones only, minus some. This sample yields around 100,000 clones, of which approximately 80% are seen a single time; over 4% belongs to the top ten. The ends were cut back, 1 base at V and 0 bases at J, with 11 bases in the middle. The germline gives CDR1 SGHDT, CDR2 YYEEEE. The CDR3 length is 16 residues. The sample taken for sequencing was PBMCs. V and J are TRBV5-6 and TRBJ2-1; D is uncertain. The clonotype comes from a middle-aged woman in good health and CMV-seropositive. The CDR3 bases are TGTGCCAGCAGCTTGAACGGAGCCAGCTCCTACAATGAGCAGTTCTTC. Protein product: CASSLNGASSYNEQFF.